The 28 T cell receptor beta chains below were found in one sample sequenced in a study of cytomegalovirus exposure and HLA in healthy donors. With 60 Vbeta and 13 Jbeta primers, the PCR was carried out. TCRdb keeps only in-frame clones here, not all; method: immunoSEQ multiplex PCR. The top ten clones hold less than 2% of a sample with about 130,000 clones, roughly four fifths of them seen once. Sequenced: PBMCs. Every receptor here comes from a woman in her 50s in good health and CMV-seronegative.

The chain employs TRBV25-1 and TRBJ1-2, with 7 bases that match TRBD1. Trimming removed 1 base from V and 5 bases from J; junction bases left unmatched: 10. The CDR3 totals 16 residues. Germline V gene sequence: CDR1 MGHDK, CDR2 SYGVNS. This CDR3 reads CASSELSGTEEYGYTF. CDR3 coding DNA: TGTGCCAGCAGTGAATTATCGGGGACAGAAGAATATGGCTACACCTTC.

The chain has TRBV19 and TRBJ1-1; perhaps TRBD1 as D (6 bases). The germline V and J ends were trimmed by 10 bases and 10 bases, with 22 bases remaining between them. This CDR3 comprises 13 residues. Germline V lookup: CDR1 LNHDA, CDR2 SQIVND (reference sequence). As DNA, the CDR3 is TGTGCCACCAAGTACCTGGAGGGGGGGGGAGCTTTCTTT. Its protein product is CATKYLEGGGAFF.

The chain carries TRBV6-1 and TRBJ1-1; perhaps TRBD1 as D (6 bases). The CDR3 runs 14 residues. V gave up 7 bases and J gave up 6 bases, with 18 bases separating them. Germline V gene data show CDR1 as MNHNS and CDR2 as SASEGT. The DNA of the CDR3 is TGTGCCAGCAACCTCGACAGGCTCCTCTCTGAAGCTTTCTTT. It yields the protein CASNLDRLLSEAFF.

This chain links TRBV5-4 with TRBJ2-7, with D possibly being TRBD2 (5 bases). Germline CDR1 SGHNT, CDR2 YYREEE (reference sequence). This CDR3 is built from 15 residues. V lost 0 bases to trimming and J lost 0 bases, with 10 bases between them. CDR3 sequence (DNA): TGTGCCAGCAGCTTGGGGGAGCTAAGCTCCTACGAGCAGTACTTC. Translating it yields CASSLGELSSYEQYF.

This clone has only a few counts. The chain links TRBV5-6 to TRBJ1-1; tentative D call: TRBD1 (5 bases). Trimming shortened V by 4 bases and J by 0 bases, and 10 bases separated the two germline ends. Germline CDR1 SGHDT, CDR2 YYEEEE. The CDR3 consists of 14 residues. As DNA, the CDR3 is TGTGCCAGCAGCACGGGACTGGTGAACACTGAAGCTTTCTTT. Translated: CASSTGLVNTEAFF.

The gene calls are TRBV5-8 and TRBJ2-1; D possibly corresponds to TRBD2 (5 bases). The CDR3 consists of 12 residues. The V end was cut by 0 bases, the J end by 9 bases, with 7 bases between. Germline loops: CDR1 SGHTS, CDR2 YDEGEE. The CDR3 DNA reads as TGTGCCAGCAGCTTGGCCCGGGGTGAGCAGTTCTTC. As protein: CASSLARGEQFF.

V usage is TRBV30 and J usage is TRBJ2-7; D is possibly TRBD1 (5 bases). This CDR3 is built from 13 residues. Germline V gives CDR1 GTSNPN, CDR2 SVGIG (reference sequence). Trimming pared 0 bases from V and 4 bases from J, leaving 10 bases between. The CDR3 region has the DNA TGTGCCTGGAGTGTGGGGCCGTTTTACGAGCAGTACGTC. Its protein product is CAWSVGPFYEQYV.

This clone showed up just once. The V and J genes are TRBV6-1 and TRBJ1-2; D may be TRBD1 (5 bases). V shed 2 bases and J shed 2 bases, with 18 bases lying between them. The CDR3 length is 17 residues. From germline, CDR1 is MNHNS and CDR2 SASEGT. The CDR3 DNA follows: TGTGCCAGCAGTGAAAATTTGCCGGACGGGGGGAACTATGGCTACACCTTC. Translation gives CASSENLPDGGNYGYTF.

The chain carries TRBV9 and TRBJ1-2, with D tentatively TRBD1 (5 bases). V dropped 4 bases and J dropped 6 bases, with 16 bases sitting between them. CDR3 length: 14 amino acids. Per germline, CDR1 SGDLS and CDR2 YYNGEE. In DNA form, the CDR3 reads TGTGCCAGCAGCCCTCATGTGACAGCAGATGGCTACACCTTC. Its protein is CASSPHVTADGYTF.

This chain joins TRBV14 and TRBJ2-2; 7 nucleotides line up with TRBD1. The CDR3 contains 15 residues. V shed 2 bases, J shed 6 bases, and the junction held 6 bases outside the gene matches. Germline CDR1 SGHDN, CDR2 FVKESK. DNA for the CDR3: TGTGCCAGCAGCCAACTACAGGGGTTTGCCGGGGAGCTGTTTTTT. Protein sequence: CASSQLQGFAGELFF. Together with reference TRBV14 and TRBJ2-2, the CDR3 gives the full variable domain: EAGVTQFPSHSVIEKGQTVTLRCDPISGHDNLYWYRRVMGKEIKFLLHFVKESKQDESGMPNNRFLAERTGGTYSTLKVQPAELEDSGVYFCASSQLQGFAGELFFGEGSRLTVL.

The rearrangement joins TRBV7-8 to TRBJ2-1, with TRBD2 matching over 7 bases. The V and J ends lost 3 bases and 0 bases, in that order; junction bases with no gene match: 2. The CDR3 is 15 amino acids. Germline-derived CDR1 and CDR2 are SGHVS and FQNEAQ. CDR3 DNA sequence: TGTGCCAGCAGCTTGAGCGGGAACTCCTACAATGAGCAGTTCTTC. This gives the protein CASSLSGNSYNEQFF. Complete variable domain (other parts from reference TRBV7-8 and TRBJ2-1): GAGVSQSPRYKVAKRGQDVALRCDPISGHVSLFWYQQALGQGPEFLTYFQNEAQLDKSGLPSDRFFAERPEGSVSTLKIQRTQQEDSAVYLCASSLSGNSYNEQFFGPGTRLTVL.

This chain joins TRBV4-1 and TRBJ2-1; possible D gene TRBD2, 5 bases. Germline-derived CDR1 and CDR2 are MGHRA and YSYEKL. This CDR3 has 16 residues. V lost 0 bases and J 0 bases, leaving 9 bases between the germline ends. CDR3: CASSQDLRASYNEQFF. The CDR3 coding sequence is TGCGCCAGCAGCCAAGATTTGCGGGCCTCCTACAATGAGCAGTTCTTC.

This rearrangement joins TRBV29-1 to TRBJ1-4; TRBD1 agrees at 8 bases. CDR3 length: 15 amino acids. V lost 4 bases to trimming and J lost 0 bases; unmatched junction nucleotides: 4. Germline CDR1 SQVTM, CDR2 ANQGSEA. This chain's CDR3 is CSVGTGNPTNEKLFF. The CDR3 coding sequence is TGCAGCGTTGGGACAGGGAATCCAACTAATGAAAAACTGTTTTTT.

This clone showed up just a few times. The chain is built from TRBV6-1 and TRBJ2-7; 7 nucleotides match TRBD2. The length of the CDR3 is 14 residues. Germline values: CDR1 MNHNS, CDR2 SASEGT. V shed 2 bases, J shed 8 bases, and the junction held 9 bases outside the gene matches. This chain's CDR3 is CASSENTRTSQQYV. In DNA, the CDR3 is TGTGCCAGCAGTGAAAATACGAGGACTAGTCAGCAGTACGTC.

This clone was observed a few times. The rearrangement joins TRBV7-9 to TRBJ1-1, with D possibly matching TRBD1 (5 bases). The CDR3 extends over 14 amino acids. The V gene lost 3 bases and the J gene lost 9 bases, with 17 bases spanning the gap. Germline V lookup: CDR1 SEHNR, CDR2 FQNEAQ (reference sequence). Written as DNA, the CDR3 is TGTGCCAGCAGCTTGGGGGGAATCGGCTCTCAAGCTTTCTTT. Its protein product is CASSLGGIGSQAFF. The full variable domain, rest sourced from reference TRBV7-9 and TRBJ1-1, is DTGVSQNPRHKITKRGQNVTFRCDPISEHNRLYWYRQTLGQGPEFLTYFQNEAQLEKSRLLSDRFSAERPKGSFSTLEIQRTEQGDSAMYLCASSLGGIGSQAFFGQGTRLTVV.

This rearrangement joins TRBV29-1 to TRBJ2-7, with 11 positions matching TRBD1. This CDR3 has 13 amino acids. Trimming cost V 6 bases and J 0 bases; bases outside gene matches: 1. CDR1 SQVTM and CDR2 ANQGSEA come from the germline V gene. The DNA of the CDR3 is TGCAGCGTGGGACAGGGGGTCTCCTACGAGCAGTACTTC. Amino acid sequence: CSVGQGVSYEQYF.

A single count supports this clone. This chain connects TRBV21-1 to TRBJ1-5; the table calls TRBD1, which could not be checked here. TRBV21-1 is noted as a pseudogene. The CDR3 spans 17 residues. CDR3 nucleotide sequence: TGTGCCAGCAGCATCGAGGGACAGAAGAATAGCAATCAGCCCCAGAATTTT. Its translation is CASSIEGQKNSNQPQNF.

J is TRBJ2-5 and V is TRBV7-2; 10 bases align to TRBD2. V was clipped by 5 bases and J by 5 bases; unmatched bases: 8. The CDR3 length is 15 residues. Germline lookup yields CDR1 SGHTA and CDR2 FQGNSA. The CDR3 here is CASSPTGLAQETQYF. For the CDR3, the DNA is TGTGCCAGCAGCCCGACGGGACTAGCGCAGGAGACCCAGTACTTC.

This clone has only a few counts. The rearrangement joins TRBV28 to TRBJ1-2; perhaps TRBD1 as D (6 bases). Trimming removed 7 bases from V and 0 bases from J, with 15 bases in between. CDR3 length: 15 amino acids. Germline V gene data show CDR1 as MDHEN and CDR2 as SYDVKM. The CDR3 nucleotides are TGTGCCAGCAACCCCACAGGGCGGACTAACTATGGCTACACCTTC. Translation gives CASNPTGRTNYGYTF.

In its sample, this clone was seen a few times. V gene TRBV9 combines with J gene TRBJ2-2; D is perhaps TRBD2 (6 bases). The CDR3 covers 16 residues. The germline V gene encodes CDR1 SGDLS and CDR2 YYNGEE. Trimming cost V 4 bases and J 0 bases, with 13 bases left between them. Written as DNA, the CDR3 is TGTGCCAGCAGCCCACACGGGACTGCGAACACCGGGGAGCTGTTTTTT. It is translated as CASSPHGTANTGELFF.

Concerning this clone itself: The junction does not match germline at one end; this may be a read error. The chain couples TRBV7-9 to TRBJ1-1; D unclear. In germline, CDR1 is SEHNR, CDR2 FQNEAQ (reference sequence). This CDR3 has 12 residues. In DNA, the CDR3 is TGTTCCAGCAGCTTAGGTCCCGTTGAAGCTTTCTTT. This sequence encodes CSSSLGPVEAFF.

This sequence joins TRBV19 and TRBJ1-1; weak D call: TRBD1 (6 bases). The germline V gene has CDR1 LNHDA and CDR2 SQIVND (reference sequence). The ends were cut back, 6 bases at V and 1 base at J, with 15 bases in the middle. CDR3 length equals 15 residues. CDR3 loop: CASRPGRGRNTEAFF. CDR3 nucleotide sequence: TGTGCCAGTAGACCGGGGCGGGGGCGGAACACTGAAGCTTTCTTT. Full variable domain (missing parts from reference TRBV19 and TRBJ1-1): DGGITQSPKYLFRKEGQNVTLSCEQNLNHDAMYWYRQDPGQGLRLIYYSQIVNDFQKGDIAEGYSVSREKKESFPLTVTSAQKNPTAFYLCASRPGRGRNTEAFFGQGTRLTVV.

The chain uses TRBV7-6 and TRBJ2-7, with 10 bases that match TRBD2. The junction had 6 bases not matched to a gene; V was cut back by 5 bases and J by 2 bases. CDR3 length: 15 residues. Per the germline V gene, CDR1 is SGHVS and CDR2 is FNYEAQ. CDR3 nucleotide sequence: TGTGCCAGCAGCCCTAGCGGGAGTGACACCTACGAGCAGTACTTC. It codes for CASSPSGSDTYEQYF.

V usage is TRBV27 and J usage is TRBJ1-3; D is possibly TRBD1 (5 bases). Trimming stripped 6 bases from V and 3 bases from J, with 15 bases between. This CDR3 has 15 residues. Germline V gene data show CDR1 as MNHEY and CDR2 as SMNVEV (reference sequence). CDR3: CASSQTARVGNTIYF. CDR3 nucleotides: TGTGCCAGCAGCCAAACGGCCAGGGTTGGAAACACCATATATTTT.

The chain couples TRBV28 to TRBJ1-1, with 7 bases fitting TRBD1. V was clipped by 4 bases and J by 0 bases; unmatched bases: 5. The CDR3 is 15 amino acids. Germline V gene lookup returns CDR1 MDHEN and CDR2 SYDVKM. The DNA of the CDR3 is TGTGCCAGCAGTTCGGGACAGCTAATGAACACTGAAGCTTTCTTT. Translated, it gives CASSSGQLMNTEAFF. The full variable domain, rest sourced from reference TRBV28 and TRBJ1-1, is DVKVTQSSRYLVKRTGEKVFLECVQDMDHENMFWYRQDPGLGLRLIYFSYDVKMKEKGDIPEGYSVSREKKERFSLILESASTNQTSMYLCASSSGQLMNTEAFFGQGTRLTVV.

This chain joins TRBV27 and TRBJ2-7; D may be TRBD1 (6 bases). The V end lost 2 bases, the J end lost 3 bases, and 17 bases lay between the germline ends. This CDR3 is built from 16 residues. CDR1 is MNHEY and CDR2 is SMNVEV in the germline V gene (reference sequence). The CDR3 DNA follows: TGTGCCAGCAGTTTACAGGCAGGGGCGCGTCTCTACGAGCAGTACTTC. Translating it yields CASSLQAGARLYEQYF.

The rearrangement links TRBV5-8 to TRBJ2-3; 8 bases align to TRBD1. V was pared by 1 base and J by 2 bases, with 3 bases of the junction left unmatched. Germline CDR1 is SGHTS and CDR2 is YDEGEE. The CDR3 runs to 15 residues. The CDR3: CASSLRGQVTDTQYF. The CDR3 region has the DNA TGTGCCAGCAGCTTGAGGGGACAGGTCACAGATACGCAGTATTTT.

The chain employs TRBV4-3 and TRBJ1-3, with D possibly being TRBD1 (5 bases). Germline CDR1 is LGHNA and CDR2 is YSLEER. With 3 bases removed from V and 2 bases from J, the gap between germline ends came to 5 bases. The length of the CDR3 is 13 residues. The CDR3, as DNA: TGCGCCAGCAGCCACAGGGCTGGAAACACCATATATTTT. Protein sequence: CASSHRAGNTIYF.